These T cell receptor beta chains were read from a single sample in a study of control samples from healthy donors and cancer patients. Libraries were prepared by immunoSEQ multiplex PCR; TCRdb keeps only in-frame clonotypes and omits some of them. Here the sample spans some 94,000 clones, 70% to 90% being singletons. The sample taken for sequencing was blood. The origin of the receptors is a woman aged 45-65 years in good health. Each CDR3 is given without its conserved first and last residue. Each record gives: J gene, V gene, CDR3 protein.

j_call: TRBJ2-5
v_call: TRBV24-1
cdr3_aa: ATSGAGEETQY

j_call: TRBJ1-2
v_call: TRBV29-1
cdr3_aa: SVQGASYGYT

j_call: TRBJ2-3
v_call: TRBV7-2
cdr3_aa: ASSSSTGGRTDTQY

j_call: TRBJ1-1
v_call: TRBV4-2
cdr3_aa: ASSQDARGAPEAF

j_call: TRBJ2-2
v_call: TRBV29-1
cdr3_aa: SVAPSGGATNTGELF

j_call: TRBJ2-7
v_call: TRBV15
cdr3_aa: ATSRGLEPTYEQY

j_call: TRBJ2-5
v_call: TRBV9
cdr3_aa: ASSVGAGGRETQY

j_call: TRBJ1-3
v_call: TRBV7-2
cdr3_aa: ASSLGFGLGNTIY

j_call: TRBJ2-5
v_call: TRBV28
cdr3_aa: ASVLDRVRGYETQY

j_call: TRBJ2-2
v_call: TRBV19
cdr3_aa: ASLRGLNTGELF

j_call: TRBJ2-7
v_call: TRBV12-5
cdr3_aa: ASGSSGTGNYEQY

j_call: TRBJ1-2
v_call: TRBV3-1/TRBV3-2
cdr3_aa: ASSQGAGNYGYT

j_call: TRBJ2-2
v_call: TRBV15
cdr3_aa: ATSGGTTGELF

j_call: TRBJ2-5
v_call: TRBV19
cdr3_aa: ASMGGAAQETQY

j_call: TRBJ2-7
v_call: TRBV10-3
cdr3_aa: AISGLAGVSSYEQY

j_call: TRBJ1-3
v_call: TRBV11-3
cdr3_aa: ASSAGSSGNTIY

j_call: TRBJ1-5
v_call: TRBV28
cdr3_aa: ASIVQGASNQPQH

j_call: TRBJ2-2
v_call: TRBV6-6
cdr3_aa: ASSYADRGVAGELF

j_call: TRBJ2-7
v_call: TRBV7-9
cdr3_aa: ASSSSQGAVIVVYEQY

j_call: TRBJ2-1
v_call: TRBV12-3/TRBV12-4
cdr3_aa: ASRSSGYNEQF

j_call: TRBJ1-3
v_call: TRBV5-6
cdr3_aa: ASSLGGPGGTAGNTIY

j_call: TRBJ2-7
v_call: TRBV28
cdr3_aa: ASSLFREDYEQY

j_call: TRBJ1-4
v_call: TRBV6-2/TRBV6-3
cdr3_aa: ASSYSRTGDEKLF

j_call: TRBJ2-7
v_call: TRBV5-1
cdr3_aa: ASSPPTNYYEQY

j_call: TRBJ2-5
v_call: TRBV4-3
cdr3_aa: ASSQDADSQETQY

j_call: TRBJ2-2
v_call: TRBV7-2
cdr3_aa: ASSLELAGGTLSPGELF

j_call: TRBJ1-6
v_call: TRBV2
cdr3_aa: ASSVVSSYNSPLH

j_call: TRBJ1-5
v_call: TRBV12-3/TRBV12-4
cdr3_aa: ASSIVREQPQH

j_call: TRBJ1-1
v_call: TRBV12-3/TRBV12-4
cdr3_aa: ASSSKYAPGAF

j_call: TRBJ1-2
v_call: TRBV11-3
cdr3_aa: ASSLDGRAHLNYGYT

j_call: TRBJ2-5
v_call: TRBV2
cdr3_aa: ASSSWDRAQETQY

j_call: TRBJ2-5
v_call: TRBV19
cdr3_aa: ASSMGQSMGETQY

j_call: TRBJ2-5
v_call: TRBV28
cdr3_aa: ASSEGGEETQY

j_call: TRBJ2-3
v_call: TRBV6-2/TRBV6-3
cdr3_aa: ASSPGLGTDTQY

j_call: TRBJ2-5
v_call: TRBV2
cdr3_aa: ASLRGTGAFQETQY

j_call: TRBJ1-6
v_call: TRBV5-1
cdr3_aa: ASSRQGSSYNSPLH

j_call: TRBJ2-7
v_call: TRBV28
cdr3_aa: ASSFKGAYEQY

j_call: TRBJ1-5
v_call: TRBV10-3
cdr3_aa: AISESQQPQH

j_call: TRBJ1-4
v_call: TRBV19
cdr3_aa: ARRGSLTRTGGIPTNEKLF

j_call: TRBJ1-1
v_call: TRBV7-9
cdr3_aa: ASSRDSNTEAF

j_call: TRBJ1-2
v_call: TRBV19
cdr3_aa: ATAGSDSLTRGDGYT